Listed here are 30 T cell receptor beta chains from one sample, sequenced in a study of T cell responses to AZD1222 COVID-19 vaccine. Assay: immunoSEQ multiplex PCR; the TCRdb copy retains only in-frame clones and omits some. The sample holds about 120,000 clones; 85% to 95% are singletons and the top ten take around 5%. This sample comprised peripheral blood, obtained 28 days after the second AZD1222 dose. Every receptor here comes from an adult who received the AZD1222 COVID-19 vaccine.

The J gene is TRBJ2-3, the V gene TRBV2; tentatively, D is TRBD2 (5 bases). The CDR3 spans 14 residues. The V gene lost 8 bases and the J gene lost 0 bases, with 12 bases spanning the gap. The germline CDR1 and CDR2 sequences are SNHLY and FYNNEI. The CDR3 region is CASLLVPSTDTQYF. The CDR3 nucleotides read TGTGCCAGCCTACTAGTACCTAGCACAGATACGCAGTATTTT. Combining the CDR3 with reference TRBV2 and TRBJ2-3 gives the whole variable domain EPEVTQTPSHQVTQMGQEVILRCVPISNHLYFYWYRQILGQKVEFLVSFYNNEISEKSEIFDDQFSVERPDGSNFTLKIRSTKLEDSAMYFCASLLVPSTDTQYFGPGTRLTVL.

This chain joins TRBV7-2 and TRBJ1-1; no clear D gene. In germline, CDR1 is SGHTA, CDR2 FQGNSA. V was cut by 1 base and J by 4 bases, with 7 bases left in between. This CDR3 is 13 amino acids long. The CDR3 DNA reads TGTGCCAGCAGCTTAGATTTTAGCACTGAAGCTTTCTTT. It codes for CASSLDFSTEAFF.

Here the CDR3 reads CSASWRRDQPQHF. The DNA of the CDR3 is TGCAGTGCTAGTTGGCGCCGAGATCAGCCCCAGCATTTT. The genes are TRBV20-1 and TRBJ1-5; D remains unclear. Germline CDR1 is DFQATT and CDR2 is SNEGSKA (reference sequence). The V and J ends lost 3 bases and 5 bases respectively, with 11 bases between them. The CDR3 length is 13 residues.

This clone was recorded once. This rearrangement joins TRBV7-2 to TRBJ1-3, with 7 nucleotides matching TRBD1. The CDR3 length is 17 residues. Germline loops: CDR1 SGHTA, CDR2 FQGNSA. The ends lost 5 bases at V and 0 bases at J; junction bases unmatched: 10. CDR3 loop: CASSRVGGKFSGNTIYF. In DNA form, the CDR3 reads TGTGCCAGCAGCCGGGTAGGGGGCAAATTCTCTGGAAACACCATATATTTT.

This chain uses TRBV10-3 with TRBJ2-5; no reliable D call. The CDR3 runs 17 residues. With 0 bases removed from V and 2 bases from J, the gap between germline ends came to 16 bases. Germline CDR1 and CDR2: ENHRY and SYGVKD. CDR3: CAISESGSNNLQETQYF. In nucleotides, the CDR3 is TGTGCCATCAGTGAGTCTGGGTCGAATAACCTTCAAGAGACCCAGTACTTC.

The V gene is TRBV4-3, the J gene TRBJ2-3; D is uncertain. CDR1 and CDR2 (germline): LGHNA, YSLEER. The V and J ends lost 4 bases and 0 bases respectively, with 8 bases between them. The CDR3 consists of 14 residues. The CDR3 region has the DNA TGCGCCAGCAGCCTCCGACTTAGCACAGATACGCAGTATTTT. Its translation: CASSLRLSTDTQYF.

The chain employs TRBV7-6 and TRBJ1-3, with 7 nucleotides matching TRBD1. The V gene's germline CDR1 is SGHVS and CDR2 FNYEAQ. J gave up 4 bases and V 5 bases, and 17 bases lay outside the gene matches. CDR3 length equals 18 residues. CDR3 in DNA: TGTGCCAGCAGCCGTTATTTACGACAGGGTTCCTCCGGAAACACCATATATTTT. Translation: CASSRYLRQGSSGNTIYF.

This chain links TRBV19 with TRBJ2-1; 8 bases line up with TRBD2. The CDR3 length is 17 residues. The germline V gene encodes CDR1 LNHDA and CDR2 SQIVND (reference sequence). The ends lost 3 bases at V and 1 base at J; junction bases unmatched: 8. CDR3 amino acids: CASSIGSRGASYNEQFF. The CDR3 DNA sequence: TGTGCCAGTAGTATCGGGTCGCGGGGGGCTTCCTACAATGAGCAGTTCTTC.

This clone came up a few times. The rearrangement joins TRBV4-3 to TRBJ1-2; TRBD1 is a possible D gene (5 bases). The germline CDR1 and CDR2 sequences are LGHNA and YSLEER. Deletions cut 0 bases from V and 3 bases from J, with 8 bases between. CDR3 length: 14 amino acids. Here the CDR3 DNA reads TGCGCCAGCAGCCAAGATTGGGGGGACTATGGCTACACCTTC. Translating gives CASSQDWGDYGYTF.

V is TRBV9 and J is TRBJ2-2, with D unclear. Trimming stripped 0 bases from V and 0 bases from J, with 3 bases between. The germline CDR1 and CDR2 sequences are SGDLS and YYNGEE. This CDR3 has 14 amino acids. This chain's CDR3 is CASSVVPNTGELFF. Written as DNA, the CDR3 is TGTGCCAGCAGCGTAGTTCCGAACACCGGGGAGCTGTTTTTT.

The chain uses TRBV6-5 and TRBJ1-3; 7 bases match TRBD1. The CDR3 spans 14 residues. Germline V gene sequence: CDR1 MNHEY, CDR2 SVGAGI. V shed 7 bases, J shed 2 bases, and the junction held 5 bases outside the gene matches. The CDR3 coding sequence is TGTGCCAGCAAGGGAACAGGGGCTGGAAACACCATATATTTT. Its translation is CASKGTGAGNTIYF.

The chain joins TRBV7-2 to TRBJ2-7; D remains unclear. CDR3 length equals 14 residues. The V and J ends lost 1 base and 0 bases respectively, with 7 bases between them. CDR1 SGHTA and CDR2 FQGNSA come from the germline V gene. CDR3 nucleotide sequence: TGTGCCAGCAGCTTAGTAGGCAGCTCCTACGAGCAGTACTTC. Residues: CASSLVGSSYEQYF.

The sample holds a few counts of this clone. CDR3 DNA sequence: TGTGCCACCAGCAGAGATTATCGGGGGTCATCCGAAAAACTGTTTTTT. It translates to CATSRDYRGSSEKLFF. The genes are TRBV15 and TRBJ1-4, with a tentative D call TRBD1 (5 bases). The CDR3 runs 16 residues. Deletions cut 0 bases from V and 8 bases from J, with 16 bases between. Germline V gives CDR1 LNHNV, CDR2 YYDKDF (reference sequence).

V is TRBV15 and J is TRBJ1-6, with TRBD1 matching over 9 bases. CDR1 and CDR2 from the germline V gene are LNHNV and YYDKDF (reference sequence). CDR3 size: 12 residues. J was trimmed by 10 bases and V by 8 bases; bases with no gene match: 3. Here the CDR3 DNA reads TGTGCCACCGGGACAGGGACGTCACCCCTCCACTTT. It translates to CATGTGTSPLHF.

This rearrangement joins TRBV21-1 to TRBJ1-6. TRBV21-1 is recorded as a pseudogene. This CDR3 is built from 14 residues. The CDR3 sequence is CASSPGRENSPLHF. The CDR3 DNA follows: TGTGCCAGCAGCCCCGGGAGGGAGAATTCACCCCTCCACTTT.

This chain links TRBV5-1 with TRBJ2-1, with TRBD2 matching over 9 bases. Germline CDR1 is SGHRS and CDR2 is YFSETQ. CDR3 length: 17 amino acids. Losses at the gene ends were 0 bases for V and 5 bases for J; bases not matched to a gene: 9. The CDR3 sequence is CASSLGRREGGHNEQFF. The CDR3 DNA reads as TGCGCCAGCAGCTTGGGTAGGCGGGAGGGTGGCCACAATGAGCAGTTCTTC.

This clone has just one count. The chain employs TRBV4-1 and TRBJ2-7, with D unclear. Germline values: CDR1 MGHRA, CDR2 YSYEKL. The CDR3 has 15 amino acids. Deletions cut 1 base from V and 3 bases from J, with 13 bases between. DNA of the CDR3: TGCGCCAGCAGCCAAGTGGGTAATACGCTCTACGAGCAGTACTTC. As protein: CASSQVGNTLYEQYF.

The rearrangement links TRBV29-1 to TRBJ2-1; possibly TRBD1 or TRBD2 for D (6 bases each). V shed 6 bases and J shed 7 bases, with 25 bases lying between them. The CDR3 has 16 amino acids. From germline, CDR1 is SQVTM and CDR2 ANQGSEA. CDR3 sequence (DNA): TGCAGCGTCCCCCCCCGGAGGGCAGGGGATGGGAATGAGCAGTTCTTC. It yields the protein CSVPPRRAGDGNEQFF.

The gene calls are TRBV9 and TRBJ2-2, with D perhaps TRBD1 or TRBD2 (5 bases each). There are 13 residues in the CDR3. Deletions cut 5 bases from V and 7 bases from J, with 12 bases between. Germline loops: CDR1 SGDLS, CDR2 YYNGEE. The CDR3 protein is CASRGVANGELFF. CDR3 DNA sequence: TGTGCCAGCAGGGGGGTAGCGAACGGGGAGCTGTTTTTT. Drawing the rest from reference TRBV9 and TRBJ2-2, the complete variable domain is DSGVTQTPKHLITATGQRVTLRCSPRSGDLSVYWYQQSLDQGLQFLIQYYNGEERAKGNILERFSAQQFPDLHSELNLSSLELGDSALYFCASRGVANGELFFGEGSRLTVL.

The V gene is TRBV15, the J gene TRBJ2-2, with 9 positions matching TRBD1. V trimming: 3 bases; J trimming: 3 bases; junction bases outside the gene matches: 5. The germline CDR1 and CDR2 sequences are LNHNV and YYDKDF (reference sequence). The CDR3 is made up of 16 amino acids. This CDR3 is CATSSWTGEDTGELFF. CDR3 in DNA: TGTGCCACCAGCAGCTGGACAGGGGAGGACACCGGGGAGCTGTTTTTT.

CDR3 amino acids: CASLRGGLTGELFF. The CDR3 DNA sequence: TGTGCCAGTCTGCGAGGGGGCCTCACCGGGGAGCTGTTTTTT. This chain joins TRBV19 and TRBJ2-2, with 7 bases that match TRBD1. The CDR3 has 14 amino acids. The ends lost 8 bases at V and 4 bases at J; junction bases unmatched: 7. Per the germline V gene, CDR1 is LNHDA and CDR2 is SQIVND (reference sequence).

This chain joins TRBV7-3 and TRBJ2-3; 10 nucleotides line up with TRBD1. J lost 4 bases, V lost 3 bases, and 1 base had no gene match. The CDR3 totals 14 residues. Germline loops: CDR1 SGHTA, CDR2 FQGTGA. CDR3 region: CASSLTGGADTQYF. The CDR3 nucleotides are TGTGCCAGCAGCTTGACAGGGGGCGCAGATACGCAGTATTTT. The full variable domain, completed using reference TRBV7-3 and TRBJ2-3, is GAGVSQTPSNKVTEKGKYVELRCDPISGHTALYWYRQSLGQGPEFLIYFQGTGAADDSGLPNDRFFAVRPEGSVSTLKIQRTERGDSAVYLCASSLTGGADTQYFGPGTRLTVL.

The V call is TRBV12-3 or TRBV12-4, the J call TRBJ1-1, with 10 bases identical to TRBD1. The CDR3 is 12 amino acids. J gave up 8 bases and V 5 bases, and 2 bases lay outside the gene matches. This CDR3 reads CASSRDRGEAFF. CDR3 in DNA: TGTGCCAGCAGTCGGGACAGGGGAGAAGCTTTCTTT.

CDR3 protein: CASSMGTGYQPQHF. CDR3 DNA sequence: TGTGCCAGCAGCATGGGGACAGGGTACCAGCCCCAGCATTTT. The rearrangement links TRBV5-5 to TRBJ1-5; TRBD1 matches at 9 bases. V lost 4 bases, J lost 7 bases, and 6 bases stayed unmatched. In germline, CDR1 is SGHKS, CDR2 YYEKEE (reference sequence). This CDR3 contains 14 residues.

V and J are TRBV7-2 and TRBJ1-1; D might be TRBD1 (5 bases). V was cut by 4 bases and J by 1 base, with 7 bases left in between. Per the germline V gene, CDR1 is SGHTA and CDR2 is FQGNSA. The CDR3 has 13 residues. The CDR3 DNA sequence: TGTGCCAGCAGCTCGGACAAGAACACTGAAGCTTTCTTT. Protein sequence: CASSSDKNTEAFF.

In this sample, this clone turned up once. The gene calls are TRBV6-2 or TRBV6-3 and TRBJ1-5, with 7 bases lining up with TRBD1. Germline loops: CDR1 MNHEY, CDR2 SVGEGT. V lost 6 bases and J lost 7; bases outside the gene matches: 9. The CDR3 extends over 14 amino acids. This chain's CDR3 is CASSLTGIWQPQHF. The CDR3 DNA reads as TGTGCCAGCAGCCTGACAGGGATCTGGCAGCCCCAGCATTTT.

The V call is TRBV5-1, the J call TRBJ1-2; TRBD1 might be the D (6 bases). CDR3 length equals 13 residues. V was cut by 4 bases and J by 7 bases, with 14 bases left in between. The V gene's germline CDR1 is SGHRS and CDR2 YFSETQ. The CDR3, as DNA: TGCGCCAGCAGCCTGGGGGGCACCCCTGGCTACACCTTC. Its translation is CASSLGGTPGYTF.

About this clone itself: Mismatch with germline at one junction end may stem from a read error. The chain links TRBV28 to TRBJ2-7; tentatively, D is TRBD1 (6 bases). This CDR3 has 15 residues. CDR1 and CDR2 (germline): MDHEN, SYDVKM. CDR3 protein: CASRLWGSGVYEQYF. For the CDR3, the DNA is TGTGCCAGCAGGTTATGGGGGTCAGGGGTCTACGAGCAGTACTTC.

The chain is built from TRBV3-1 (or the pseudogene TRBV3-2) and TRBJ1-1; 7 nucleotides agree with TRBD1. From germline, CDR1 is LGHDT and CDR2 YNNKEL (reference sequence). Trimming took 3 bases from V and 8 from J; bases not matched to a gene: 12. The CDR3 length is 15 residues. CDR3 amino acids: CASSQFGTAPQEAFF. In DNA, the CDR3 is TGTGCCAGCAGCCAGTTCGGGACAGCCCCCCAGGAAGCTTTCTTT.

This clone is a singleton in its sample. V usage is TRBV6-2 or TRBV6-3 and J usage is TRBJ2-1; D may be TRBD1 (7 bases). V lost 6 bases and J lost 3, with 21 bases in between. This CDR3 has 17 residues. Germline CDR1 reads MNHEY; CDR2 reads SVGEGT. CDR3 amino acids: CASSSYPRGRFYNEQFF. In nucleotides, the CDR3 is TGTGCCAGCAGCTCCTATCCCAGGGGGAGGTTCTACAATGAGCAGTTCTTC.